This TCR beta chain was captured in a study of OX40 agonist ivuxolimab in advanced cancers. The overall study: While on treatment, patients had intravenous ivuxolimab at 0.01 to 10 mg/kg every 2 weeks. The study enrolled dose-escalation patients with hepatocellular carcinoma, melanoma, renal cell or head and neck cancer.

Study results and limitations: Clonal expansion in partial responders at 0.1-3.0 mg/kg ranked among the lowest. Researchers did not establish what antigens the expanded peripheral T cells target.

Trimming took off 4 bases at V and 8 bases at J, with 13 bases between the two ends. CDR3 length equals 13 residues. Germline lookup yields CDR1 SGHNT and CDR2 YYREEE (reference sequence). Sequenced by immunoSEQ multiplex PCR; TCRdb stores in-frame clones only, minus some. The data show about 45,000 clones, roughly nine tenths seen once. As for this clone: Its antigen is as yet unknown.

The origin of this receptor is an adult with an advanced solid tumor such as melanoma, head and neck, liver or kidney cancer. The rearrangement joins TRBV5-4 to TRBJ2-1; maybe TRBD1 (5 bases). Here the sequenced sample was CD4+ or CD8+ T cells sorted from blood, taken in a trial of the OX40 agonist ivuxolimab. The DNA for the CDR3 is TGTGCCAGCAGCCTGGGCCAGGGTGATGAGCAGTTCTTC. As protein: CASSLGQGDEQFF.